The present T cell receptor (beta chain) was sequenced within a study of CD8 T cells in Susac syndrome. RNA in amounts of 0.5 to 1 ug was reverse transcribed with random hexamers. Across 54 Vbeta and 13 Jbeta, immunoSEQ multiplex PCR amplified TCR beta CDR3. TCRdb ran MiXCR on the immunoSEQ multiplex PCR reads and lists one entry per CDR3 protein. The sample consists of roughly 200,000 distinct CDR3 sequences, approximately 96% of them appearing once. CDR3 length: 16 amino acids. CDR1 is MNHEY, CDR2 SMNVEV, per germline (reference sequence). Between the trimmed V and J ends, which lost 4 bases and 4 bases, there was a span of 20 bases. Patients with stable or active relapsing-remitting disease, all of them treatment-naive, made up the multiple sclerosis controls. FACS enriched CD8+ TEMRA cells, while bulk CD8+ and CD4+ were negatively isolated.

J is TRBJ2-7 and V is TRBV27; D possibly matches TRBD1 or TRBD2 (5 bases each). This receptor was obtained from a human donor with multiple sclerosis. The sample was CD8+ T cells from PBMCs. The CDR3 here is CASSSPHTGTKYEQYF. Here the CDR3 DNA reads TGTGCCAGCAGTTCACCCCACACCGGGACGAAATACGAGCAGTACTTC.